A single TCR beta chain is shown here with its context. Its antigen is unknown. At one boundary the junction diverges from the germline segment, which might be a read error. The authors built TCR beta libraries using iRepertoire HTBI primers and Arm-PCR of CDR3 regions. TCRdb analysed the multiplex PCR reads with MiXCR anew, one entry per CDR3 protein. This repertoire shows roughly 500,000 distinct CDR3 sequences, about 14% found once; its top ten account for about 10%. This record belongs to a study of regulatory T cells in long-lasting Graves disease. Study results and limitations: Thyroid tissue was not sampled; only peripheral blood was.

The time point denotes: newly diagnosed GD, antithyroid drugs for less than 3 months. RNA isolated from PBMCs was used to make the TCR library. An endocrinology department in Xi'an, China, supplied the patients. These data also formed part of another study, on T cells in Graves' hyperthyroidism and ophthalmopathy. That report adds: Uncontrolled infection, other autoimmune disease, pregnancy or lactation barred patients from enrollment.

The sequence was obtained from a man between 25 and 39 years old with Graves disease. The specimen comprised peripheral blood mononuclear cells (PBMCs), sampled at new diagnosis, from a patient treated with antithyroid drugs.

CDR3 loop: CAGRRGRSSGANVLTF. As DNA, the CDR3 is TGTGCCGGCAGGAGGGGTCGGTCCTCTGGGGCCAACGTCCTGACTTTC. The chain couples TRBV28 to TRBJ2-6, with D possibly matching TRBD2 (6 bases). This CDR3 region has 16 residues. Per germline, CDR1 MDHEN and CDR2 SYDVKM. The complete variable domain, with remaining parts taken from reference TRBV28 and TRBJ2-6, reads DVKVTQSSRYLVKRTGEKVFLECVQDMDHENMFWYRQDPGLGLRLIYFSYDVKMKEKGDIPEGYSVSREKKERFSLILESASTNQTSMYLCAGRRGRSSGANVLTFGAGSRLTVL.